The sequence of this T cell receptor (beta chain) was determined in a study of T cells in Graves' hyperthyroidism and ophthalmopathy. Study-wide background: Blood from the periphery was taken at initial diagnosis, before any treatment. Study results and caveats: The blood repertoire included most of the expanded thyroid clonotypes above 0.001.

TCR beta CDR3 region amplification was performed from RNA transcripts. The HTBI primer set drove a first-round RT-PCR of the TCR CDR3. TCRdb reprocessed the multiplex PCR reads with MiXCR, giving one entry per CDR3 protein. The sample shows about 34,000 distinct CDR3 sequences, about 52% of them seen only once. The CDR3 runs to 16 residues. V dropped 6 bases and J dropped 4; count of bases not matched to a gene: 14. This clonotype has at least ten counts. What it binds is unknown. Cells are PBMCs isolated from 10 ml of fresh blood. The chain links TRBV12-3 or TRBV12-4 to TRBJ1-1; 7 bases agree with TRBD1. The sequence was obtained from a woman between 35 and 50 years old with Graves' ophthalmopathy. Sequencing was performed on blood. CDR3 bases: TGTGCCAGCAGCCCTCCGACAGGGAAGGTGGGCACTGAAGCTTTCTTT. It specifies CASSPPTGKVGTEAFF.